A selection of T cell receptor beta chains follows, all from one sample in a study of blood T cell repertoires in COVID-19. Sequencing was performed with immunoSEQ multiplex PCR; in TCRdb, only in-frame clones are kept and a portion is missing. The sample contains about 97,000 clones, 81% of which appear only once. The sample was peripheral blood. The receptors here all came from a man aged 60-69 years with acute or convalescent COVID-19. Both conserved end residues are part of each CDR3. A D gene is named only where the DNA matches it firmly. Expanded clones get a size class; other rows say once, few or many, or leave the size out.

>TRBJ1-5|TRBV27|-|-
TGTGCCACCAAAACAGGGAGAGATAGCAATCAGCCCCAGCATTTT
CATKTGRDSNQPQHF
>TRBJ1-2|TRBV13|-|TRBD1
TGTGCCAGCAGCTTAGGGGACAGGGGTCCCCTCTATGGCTACACCTTC
CASSLGDRGPLYGYTF
>TRBJ2-2|TRBV10-3|-|-
TGTGCCATCAGGGAAACGGGAAACACCGGGGAGCTGTTTTTT
CAIRETGNTGELFF
>TRBJ2-5|TRBV14|-|-
TGTGCCAGCAGCCAAGATCGGGGGACTCCCCAAGAGACCCAGTACTTC
CASSQDRGTPQETQYF
>TRBJ2-1|TRBV28|-|TRBD1
TGTGCCAGCAGTTTGAGGGGGCTCTACAATGAGCAGTTCTTC
CASSLRGLYNEQFF
>TRBJ2-4|TRBV2|medium-sized|-
TGTGCCAGCAGTGGCAGGCCCGGCGGGAACATTCAGTACTTC
CASSGRPGGNIQYF
>TRBJ1-5|TRBV2|-|TRBD1
TGTGCCAGCAGCGACAGGGGATTGAACAATCAGCCCCAGCATTTT
CASSDRGLNNQPQHF
>TRBJ1-6|TRBV5-1|-|-
TGCGCCAGCAGCTTGTTAGGGGTCCCCAATAATTCACCCCTCCACTTT
CASSLLGVPNNSPLHF
>TRBJ2-7|TRBV6-5|-|TRBD2
TGTGCCAGCACTCCTTTACTAGCGGGAAACGAGCAGTACTTC
CASTPLLAGNEQYF
>TRBJ1-2|TRBV4-1|-|-
TGCGCCAGCAGCCTTCCAGCGGCAAATGAATTAAACTATGGCTACACCTTC
CASSLPAANELNYGYTF
>TRBJ2-3|TRBV10-3|-|-
TGTGCCATCAGTTCAGGGGTGTCGGGCACAGATACGCAGTATTTT
CAISSGVSGTDTQYF
>TRBJ1-3|TRBV25-1|-|TRBD1
TGTGCCAGCAGTGAACCCGGGACAGTCGGAAACACCATATATTTT
CASSEPGTVGNTIYF
>TRBJ2-2|TRBV19|few|TRBD1
TGTGCCTCTAAGCGAGGGACAGCGAACACCGGGGAGCTGTTTTTT
CASKRGTANTGELFF
>TRBJ1-2|TRBV5-6|-|TRBD1
TGTGCCAGCAGCTGGACAGGGAAGGCTGGCTACACCTTC
CASSWTGKAGYTF
>TRBJ2-7|TRBV6-2/TRBV6-3|-|TRBD2
TGTGCCAGCAGTTACCGAGGACTAGCGGGCACCGAGCAGTACTTC
CASSYRGLAGTEQYF
>TRBJ1-1|TRBV18|-|-
TGTGCCAGCTCCTCAGGGCAGCTATTCACTGAAGCTTTCTTT
CASSSGQLFTEAFF
>TRBJ2-1|TRBV10-3|-|TRBD1
TGTGCCATCAAAGGGACAGGGGGATCCTACAATGAGCAGTTCTTC
CAIKGTGGSYNEQFF
>TRBJ1-1|TRBV7-9|-|-
TGTGCCAGCAGCTTAGTAGTGGGGGCCGCTGAAGCTTTCTTT
CASSLVVGAAEAFF
>TRBJ2-3|TRBV5-6|-|TRBD2
TGTGCCAGCAGCTTGGCCGGGCTAGCGGGGACAGATACGCAGTATTTT
CASSLAGLAGTDTQYF
>TRBJ1-2|TRBV27|-|-
TGTGCCAGCCGTACCACGGGGGATATCTATGGCTACACCTTC
CASRTTGDIYGYTF
>TRBJ2-1|TRBV7-2|-|-
TGTGCCAGCAGCTACTTTCGATCGGAGCAGTTCTTC
CASSYFRSEQFF
>TRBJ2-7|TRBV19|-|TRBD1
TGTGCCAGTACAAGGACAGGGGACCACGAGCAGTACTTC
CASTRTGDHEQYF
>TRBJ2-7|TRBV29-1|few|-
TGCAGCGTTGAAGAGACAGGCTCCTACGAGCAGTACTTC
CSVEETGSYEQYF
>TRBJ2-3|TRBV9|-|TRBD2
TGTGCCAGCAGCTTTCGGACTAGCGGGGGCCTTGGGGATACGCAGTATTTT
CASSFRTSGGLGDTQYF
>TRBJ1-6|TRBV5-1|-|TRBD1
TGCGCCAGCAGCAGAGGACAGGGAATAAGCTCCTATAATTCACCCCTCCACTTT
CASSRGQGISSYNSPLHF
>TRBJ2-7|TRBV6-4|once|TRBD1
TGTGCCAGCAGTCTCTACGGGGACAGAGCGTACGAGCAGTACTTC
CASSLYGDRAYEQYF
>TRBJ2-7|TRBV6-5|-|TRBD1
TGTGCCAGCCTCCGGGACAGGGGGTCCTACGAGCAGTACTTC
CASLRDRGSYEQYF
>TRBJ2-1|TRBV11-3|-|-
TGTGCCAGCAGCTTACCCGACAATGAGCAGTTCTTC
CASSLPDNEQFF
>TRBJ1-4|TRBV5-8|-|TRBD1
TGTGCCAGCAGCCGGGACAGGGGGCTTGAAAAACTGTTTTTT
CASSRDRGLEKLFF
>TRBJ1-1|TRBV10-3|-|-
TGTGCCATCAGTGACCCCGGGTTCACTGAAGCTTTCTTT
CAISDPGFTEAFF
>TRBJ2-7|TRBV4-3|-|-
TGCGCCAGCAGCCAACTGGAGGGTTACGAGCAGTACTTC
CASSQLEGYEQYF
>TRBJ2-7|TRBV9|-|TRBD1
TGTGCCAGCAGCGCAGGGGACAGGTGGTACGAGCAGTACTTC
CASSAGDRWYEQYF
>TRBJ1-1|TRBV19|-|-
TGTGCCAGTAGTACAGGGTTGGGCACTGAAGCTTTCTTT
CASSTGLGTEAFF
>TRBJ2-7|TRBV7-8|-|TRBD2
TGTGCCAGCAGCCTCAAAGATAGCGGGGTCTCCTACGAGCAGTACTTC
CASSLKDSGVSYEQYF
>TRBJ1-2|TRBV28|-|-
TGTGCCAGCAGTTTAGGGAGGGGGGGTCGAATCTATGGCTACACCTTC
CASSLGRGGRIYGYTF
>TRBJ2-1|TRBV6-1|-|-
TGTGCCAGCAGTGAATCGGCGGGATTGATCAATGAGCAGTTCTTC
CASSESAGLINEQFF
>TRBJ2-2|TRBV18|-|TRBD1
TGTGCCAGCTCACTAGGACAGGCTGCCACCGGGGAGCTGTTTTTT
CASSLGQAATGELFF
>TRBJ2-5|TRBV6-2/TRBV6-3|-|TRBD1
TGTGCCAGCAGTTATCCTTACAGGGGTGAGACCCAGTACTTC
CASSYPYRGETQYF
>TRBJ1-4|TRBV30|-|-
TGTGCCTGGAGTCAGGGGAGATCGACTAATGAAAAACTGTTTTTT
CAWSQGRSTNEKLFF
>TRBJ1-1|TRBV7-2|-|-
TGTGCCAGCAGCCACGACACGCCTGAAGCTTTCTTT
CASSHDTPEAFF
>TRBJ1-1|TRBV6-2/TRBV6-3|-|-
TGTGCCAGCAGTTACTCGAGTATCACTGGAGCTTTCTTT
CASSYSSITGAFF
>TRBJ2-3|TRBV16|-|TRBD2
TGTGCCAGCAGCTCCAGCGGGAGCGACACAGATACGCAGTATTTT
CASSSSGSDTDTQYF
>TRBJ1-1|TRBV11-1|few|TRBD1
TGTGCCAGCAGCCGGGACAGGGGGAATAGAGCTGAAGCTTTCTTT
CASSRDRGNRAEAFF
>TRBJ2-3|TRBV5-4|-|TRBD1
TGTGCCAGCAGCTTGGTGGGGACAGCCAGCACAGATACGCAGTATTTT
CASSLVGTASTDTQYF
>TRBJ1-1|TRBV28|-|TRBD1
TGTGCCAGCAGTTATCTTTGGTCAGGGGGTGAAGCTTTCTTT
CASSYLWSGGEAFF
>TRBJ1-1|TRBV24-1|-|TRBD1
TGTGCCACCAGCCAGAGACAGGGGGCGATTGGGGCTTTCTTT
CATSQRQGAIGAFF
>TRBJ1-1|TRBV6-2/TRBV6-3|-|-
TGTGCCAGCAGTGAGCGACAGGCCAACACTGAAGCTTTCTTT
CASSERQANTEAFF
>TRBJ2-5|TRBV18|-|TRBD1
TGTGCCAGCTCACCACTGGCCGGGACAGGGAAAGAGACCCAGTACTTC
CASSPLAGTGKETQYF
>TRBJ1-1|TRBV5-1|once|TRBD1
TGCGCCAGCAGCTTAACGGGACAGGGATCGACTGAAGCTTTCTTT
CASSLTGQGSTEAFF
>TRBJ1-1|TRBV7-2|-|-
TGTGCCAGCAGCTTCCTTAACTCAATGGTAGGCGGGGGGGCTGAAGCTTTCTTT
CASSFLNSMVGGGAEAFF
>TRBJ2-7|TRBV3-1/TRBV3-2|-|TRBD1
TGTGCCAGCAGCCCTGGGACAGCCGCTTCCTACGAGCAGTACTTC
CASSPGTAASYEQYF
>TRBJ1-2|TRBV3-1/TRBV3-2|-|TRBD1
TGTGCCAGCGGGCCCCTTTTGGGACAGGGGGCTTCTGGCTACACCTTC
CASGPLLGQGASGYTF
>TRBJ2-2|TRBV9|-|-
TGTGCCAGCAGCGTATTTGAGGGGGCCGGGGAGCTGTTTTTT
CASSVFEGAGELFF
>TRBJ2-2|TRBV24-1|-|-
TGTGCCACCAGTGATCCCCGGCAGGGGGGTGGGACCGGGGAGCTGTTTTTT
CATSDPRQGGGTGELFF